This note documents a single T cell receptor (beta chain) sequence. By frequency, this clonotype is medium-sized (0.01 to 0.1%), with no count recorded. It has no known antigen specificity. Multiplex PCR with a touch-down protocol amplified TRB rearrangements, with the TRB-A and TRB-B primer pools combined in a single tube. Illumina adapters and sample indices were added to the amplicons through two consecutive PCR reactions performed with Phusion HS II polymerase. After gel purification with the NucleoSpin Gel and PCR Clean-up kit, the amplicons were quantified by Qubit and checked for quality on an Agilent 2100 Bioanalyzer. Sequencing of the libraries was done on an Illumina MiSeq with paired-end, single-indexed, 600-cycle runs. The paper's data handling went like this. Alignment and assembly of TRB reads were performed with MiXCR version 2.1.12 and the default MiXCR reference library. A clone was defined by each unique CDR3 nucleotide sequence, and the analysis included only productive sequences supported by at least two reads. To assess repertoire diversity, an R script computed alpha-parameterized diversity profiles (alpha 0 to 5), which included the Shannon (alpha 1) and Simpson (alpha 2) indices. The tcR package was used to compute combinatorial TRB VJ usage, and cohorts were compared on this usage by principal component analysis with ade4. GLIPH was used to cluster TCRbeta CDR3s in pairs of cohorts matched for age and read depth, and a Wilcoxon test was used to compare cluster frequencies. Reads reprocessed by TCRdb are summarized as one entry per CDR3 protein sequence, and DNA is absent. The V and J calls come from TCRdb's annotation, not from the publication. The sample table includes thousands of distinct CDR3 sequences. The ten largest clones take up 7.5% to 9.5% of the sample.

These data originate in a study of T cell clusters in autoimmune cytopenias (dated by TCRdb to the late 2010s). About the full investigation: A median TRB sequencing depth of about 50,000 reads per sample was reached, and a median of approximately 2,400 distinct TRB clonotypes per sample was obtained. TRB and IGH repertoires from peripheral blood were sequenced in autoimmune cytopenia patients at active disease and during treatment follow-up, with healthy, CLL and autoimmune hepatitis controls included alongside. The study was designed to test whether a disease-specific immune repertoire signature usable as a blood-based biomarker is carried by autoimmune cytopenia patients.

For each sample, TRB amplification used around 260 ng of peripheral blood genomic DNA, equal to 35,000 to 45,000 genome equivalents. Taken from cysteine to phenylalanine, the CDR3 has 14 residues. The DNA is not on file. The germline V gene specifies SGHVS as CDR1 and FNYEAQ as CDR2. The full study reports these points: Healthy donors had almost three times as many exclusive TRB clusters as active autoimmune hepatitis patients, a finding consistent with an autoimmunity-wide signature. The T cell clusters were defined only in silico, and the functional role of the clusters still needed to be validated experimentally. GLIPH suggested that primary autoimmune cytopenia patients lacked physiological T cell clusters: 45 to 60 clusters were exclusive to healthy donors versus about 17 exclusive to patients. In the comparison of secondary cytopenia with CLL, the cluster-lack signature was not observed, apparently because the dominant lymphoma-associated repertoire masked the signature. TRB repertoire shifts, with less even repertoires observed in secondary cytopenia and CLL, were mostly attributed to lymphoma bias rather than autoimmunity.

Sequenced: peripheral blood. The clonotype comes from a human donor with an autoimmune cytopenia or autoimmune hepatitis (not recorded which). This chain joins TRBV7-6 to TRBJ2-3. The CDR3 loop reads CASSLGGRTDTQYF. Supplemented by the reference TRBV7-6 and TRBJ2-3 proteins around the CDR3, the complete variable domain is GAGVSQSPRYKVTKRGQDVALRCDPISGHVSLYWYRQALGQGPEFLTYFNYEAQQDKSGLPNDRFSAERPEGSISTLTIQRTEQRDSAMYRCASSLGGRTDTQYFGPGTRLTVL.